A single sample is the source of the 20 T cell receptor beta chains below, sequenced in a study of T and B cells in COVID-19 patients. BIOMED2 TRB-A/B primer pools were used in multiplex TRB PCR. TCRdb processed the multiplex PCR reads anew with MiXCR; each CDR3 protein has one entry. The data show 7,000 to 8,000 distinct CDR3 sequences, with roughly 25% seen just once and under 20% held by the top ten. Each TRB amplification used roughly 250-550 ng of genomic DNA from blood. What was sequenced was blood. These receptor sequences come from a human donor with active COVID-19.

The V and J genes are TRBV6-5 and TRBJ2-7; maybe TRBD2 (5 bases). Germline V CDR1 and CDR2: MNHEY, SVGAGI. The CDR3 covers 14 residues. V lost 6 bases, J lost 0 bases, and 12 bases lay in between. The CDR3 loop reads CASSPGRDSYEQYF. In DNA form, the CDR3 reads TGTGCCAGCAGCCCCGGACGGGACTCCTACGAGCAGTACTTC.

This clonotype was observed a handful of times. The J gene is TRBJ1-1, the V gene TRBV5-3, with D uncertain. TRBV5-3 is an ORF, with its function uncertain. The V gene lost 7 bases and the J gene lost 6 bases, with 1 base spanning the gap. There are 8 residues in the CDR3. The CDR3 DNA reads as TGTGCCAGAGCTGAAGCTTTCTTT. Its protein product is CARAEAFF.

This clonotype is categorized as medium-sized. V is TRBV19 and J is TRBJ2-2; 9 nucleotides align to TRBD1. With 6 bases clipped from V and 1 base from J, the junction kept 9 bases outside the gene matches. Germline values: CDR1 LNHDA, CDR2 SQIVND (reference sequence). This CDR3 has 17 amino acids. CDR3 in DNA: TGTGCCAGTAGCCTAATACAGGGGGCGTTGAACACCGGGGAGCTGTTTTTT. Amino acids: CASSLIQGALNTGELFF.

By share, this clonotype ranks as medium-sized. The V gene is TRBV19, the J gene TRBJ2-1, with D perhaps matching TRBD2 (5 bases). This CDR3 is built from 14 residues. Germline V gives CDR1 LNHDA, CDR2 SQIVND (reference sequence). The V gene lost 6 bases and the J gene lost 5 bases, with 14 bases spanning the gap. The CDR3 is CASRLDRRNNEQFF. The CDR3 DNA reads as TGTGCCAGTAGACTAGATAGGCGGAACAATGAGCAGTTCTTC.

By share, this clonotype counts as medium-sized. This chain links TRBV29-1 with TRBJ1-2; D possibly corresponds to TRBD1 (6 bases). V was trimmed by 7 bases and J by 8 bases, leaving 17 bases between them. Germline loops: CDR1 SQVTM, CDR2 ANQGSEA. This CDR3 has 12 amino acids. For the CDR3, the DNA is TGCAGCGGCACCATGGACAGAGGCGGCTACACCTTC. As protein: CSGTMDRGGYTF. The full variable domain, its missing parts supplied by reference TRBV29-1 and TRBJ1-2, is SAVISQKPSRDICQRGTSLTIQCQVDSQVTMMFWYRQQPGQSLTLIATANQGSEATYESGFVIDKFPISRPNLTFSTLTVSNMSPEDSSIYLCSGTMDRGGYTFGSGTRLTVV.

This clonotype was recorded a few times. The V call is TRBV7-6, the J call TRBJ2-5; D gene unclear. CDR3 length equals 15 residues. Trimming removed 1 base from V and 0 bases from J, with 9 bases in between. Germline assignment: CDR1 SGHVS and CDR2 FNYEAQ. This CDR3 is CASSLDLVYQETQYF. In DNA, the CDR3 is TGTGCCAGCAGCTTAGATCTGGTATACCAAGAGACCCAGTACTTC.

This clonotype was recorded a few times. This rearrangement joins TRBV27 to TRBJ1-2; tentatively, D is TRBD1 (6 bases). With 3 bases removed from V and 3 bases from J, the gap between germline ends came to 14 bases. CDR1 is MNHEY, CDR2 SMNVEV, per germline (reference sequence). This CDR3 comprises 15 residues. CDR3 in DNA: TGTGCCAGCAGTTTCCAGCCGGGGACACACTATGGCTACACCTTC. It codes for CASSFQPGTHYGYTF.

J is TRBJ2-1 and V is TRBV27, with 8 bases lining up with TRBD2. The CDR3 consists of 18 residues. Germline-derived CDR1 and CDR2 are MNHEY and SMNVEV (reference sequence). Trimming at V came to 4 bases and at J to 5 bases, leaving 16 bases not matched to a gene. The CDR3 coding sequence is TGTGCCAGCAGTTCTAGAAGCGTGGGAGCGGGAGCCCACAATGAGCAGTTCTTC. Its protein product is CASSSRSVGAGAHNEQFF.

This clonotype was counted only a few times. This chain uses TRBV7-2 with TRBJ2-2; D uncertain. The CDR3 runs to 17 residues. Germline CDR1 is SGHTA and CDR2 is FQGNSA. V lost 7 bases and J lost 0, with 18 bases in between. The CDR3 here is CASISNLRLSNTGELFF. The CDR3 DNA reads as TGTGCCAGCATCTCTAACCTCAGGCTCTCGAACACCGGGGAGCTGTTTTTT.

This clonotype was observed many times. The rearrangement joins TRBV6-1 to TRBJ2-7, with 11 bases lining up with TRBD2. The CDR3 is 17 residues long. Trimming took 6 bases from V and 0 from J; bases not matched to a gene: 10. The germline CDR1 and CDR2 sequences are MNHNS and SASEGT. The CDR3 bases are TGTGCCAGCAGCTGGCCGCTAGCGGGAGGCGCCTCCTACGAGCAGTACTTC. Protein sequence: CASSWPLAGGASYEQYF.

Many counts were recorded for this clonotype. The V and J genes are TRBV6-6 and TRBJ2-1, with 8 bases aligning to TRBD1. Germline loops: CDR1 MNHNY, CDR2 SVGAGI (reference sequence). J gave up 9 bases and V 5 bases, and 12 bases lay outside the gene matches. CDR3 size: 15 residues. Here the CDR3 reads CASSGPGQGAGEQFF. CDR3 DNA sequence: TGTGCCAGCAGTGGCCCAGGGCAGGGGGCGGGTGAGCAGTTCTTC.

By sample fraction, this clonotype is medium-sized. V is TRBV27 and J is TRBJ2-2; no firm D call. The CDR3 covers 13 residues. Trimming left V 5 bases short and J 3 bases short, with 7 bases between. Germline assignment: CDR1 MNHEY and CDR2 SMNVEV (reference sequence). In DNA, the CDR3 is TGTGCCAGCAGTCATACCTACACCGGGGAGCTGTTTTTT. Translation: CASSHTYTGELFF.

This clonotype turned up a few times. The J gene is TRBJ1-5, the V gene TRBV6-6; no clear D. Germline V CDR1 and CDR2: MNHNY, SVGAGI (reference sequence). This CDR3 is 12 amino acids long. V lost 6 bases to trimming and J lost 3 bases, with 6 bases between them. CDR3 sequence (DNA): TGTGCCAGCAGCCCGTTCAATCAGCCCCAGCATTTT. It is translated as CASSPFNQPQHF.

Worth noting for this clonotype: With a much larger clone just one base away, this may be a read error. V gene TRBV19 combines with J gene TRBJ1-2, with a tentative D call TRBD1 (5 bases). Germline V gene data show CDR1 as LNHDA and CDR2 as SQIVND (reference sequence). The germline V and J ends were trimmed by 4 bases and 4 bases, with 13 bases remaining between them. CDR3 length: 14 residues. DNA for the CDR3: TGTGCCAGTAGTACCCCCGGGGGAGGCTATGGCTACACCTTC. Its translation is CASSTPGGGYGYTF.

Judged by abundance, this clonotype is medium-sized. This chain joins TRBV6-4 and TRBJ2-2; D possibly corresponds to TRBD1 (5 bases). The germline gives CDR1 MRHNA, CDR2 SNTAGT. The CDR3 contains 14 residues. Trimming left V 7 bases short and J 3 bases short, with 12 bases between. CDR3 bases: TGTGCCAGCACCCCCCAGGGCGACACCGGGGAGCTGTTTTTT. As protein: CASTPQGDTGELFF.

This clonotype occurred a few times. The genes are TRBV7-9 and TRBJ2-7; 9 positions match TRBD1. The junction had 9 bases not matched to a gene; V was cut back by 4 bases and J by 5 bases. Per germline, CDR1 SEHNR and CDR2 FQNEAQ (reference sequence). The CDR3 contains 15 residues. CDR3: CASSSTGTGLNEQYF. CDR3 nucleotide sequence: TGTGCCAGCAGCTCAACCGGGACAGGGCTGAACGAGCAGTACTTC.

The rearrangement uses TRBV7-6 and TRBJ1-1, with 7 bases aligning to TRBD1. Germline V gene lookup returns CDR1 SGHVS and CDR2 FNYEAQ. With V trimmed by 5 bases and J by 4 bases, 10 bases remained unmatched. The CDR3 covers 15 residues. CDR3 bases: TGTGCCAGCAGCCCTTGGAGGGGGCCGGGCACTGAAGCTTTCTTT. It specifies CASSPWRGPGTEAFF.

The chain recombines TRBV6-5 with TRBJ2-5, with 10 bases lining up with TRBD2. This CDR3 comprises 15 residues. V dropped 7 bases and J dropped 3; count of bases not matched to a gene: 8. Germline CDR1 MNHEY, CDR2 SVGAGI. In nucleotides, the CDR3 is TGTGCCAGCACCCACTTTGGACTAGCGGAAGAGACCCAGTACTTC. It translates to CASTHFGLAEETQYF.

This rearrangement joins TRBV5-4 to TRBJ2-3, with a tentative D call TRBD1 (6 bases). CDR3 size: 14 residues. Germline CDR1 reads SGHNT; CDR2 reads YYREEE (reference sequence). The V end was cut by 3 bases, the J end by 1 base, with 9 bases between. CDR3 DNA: TGTGCCAGCAGCTCGGCAGGGGGCACAGATACGCAGTATTTT. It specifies CASSSAGGTDTQYF.

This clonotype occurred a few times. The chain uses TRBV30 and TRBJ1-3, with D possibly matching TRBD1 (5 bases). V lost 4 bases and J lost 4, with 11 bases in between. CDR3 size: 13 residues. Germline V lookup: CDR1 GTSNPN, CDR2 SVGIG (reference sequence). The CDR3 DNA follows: TGTGCCTGGACTCCCTGGGGGGGAAACACCATATATTTT. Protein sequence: CAWTPWGGNTIYF.